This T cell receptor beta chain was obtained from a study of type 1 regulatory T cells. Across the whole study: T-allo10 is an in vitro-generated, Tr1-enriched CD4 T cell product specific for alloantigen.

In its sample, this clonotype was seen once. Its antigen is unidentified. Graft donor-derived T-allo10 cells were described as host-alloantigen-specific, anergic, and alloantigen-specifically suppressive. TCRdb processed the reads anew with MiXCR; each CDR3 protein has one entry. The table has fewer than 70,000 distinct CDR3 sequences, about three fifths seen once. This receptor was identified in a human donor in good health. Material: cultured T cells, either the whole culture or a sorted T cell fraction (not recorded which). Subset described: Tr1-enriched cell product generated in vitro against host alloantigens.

CDR3 sequence (DNA): TGTGCCAGCAGCCCAAACCCGCCGGAGCTTCATCAGCCCCAGCATTTT. This translates into CASSPNPPELHQPQHF. V is TRBV6-7 and J is TRBJ1-5; no clear D. TRBV6-7 is flagged as an ORF with uncertain function. The CDR3 length is 16 residues. The V end lost 6 bases, the J end lost 5 bases, and 20 bases lay between the germline ends.